The present T cell receptor (beta chain) was sequenced within a study of vaccination and CD4 T cells after COVID-19. An Oncomine TCR Beta short-read assay was used to sequence the DNA from cultured CD4+ T cells. TCRdb independently ran MiXCR on the PCR reads; one entry per CDR3 protein. The table has 8,500 to 9,500 distinct CDR3 sequences, roughly 30% seen once. Notes on this clonotype: Its specificity is not known.

The sample's treatment: roughly ten-day PBMC culture with coronavirus spike peptide pools or control peptides (ViraFEST assay). The collection of CD4+ T cells from the unexposed donor took place before the COVID-19 pandemic (2011-2018). Sequenced input: CD4+ T cells from blood, cultured in vitro. This TCR derives from a human donor in good health.

The CDR3 is CASSPILGLTGYEQYF. The CDR3 region has the DNA TGTGCCAGCAGCCCCATACTCGGTTTAACAGGCTACGAGCAGTACTTC. This rearrangement joins TRBV11-1 to TRBJ2-7, with D maybe TRBD1 (5 bases). The CDR3 consists of 16 residues. Germline V gene data show CDR1 as SGHAT and CDR2 as FQDESV (reference sequence). Trimming stripped 5 bases from V and 3 bases from J, with 20 bases between.